Given below is one T cell receptor beta chain in context. The record originates from a study of blood T cell repertoires in COVID-19. In the study overall: COVID-19 samples from acute and convalescent phases originated in the United States, Italy and Spain. T cells, B-cell-depleted T cells, or PBMCs supplied cDNA or gDNA.

How the authors handled the data: Amplification of reference gene primers provided the estimated nucleated cell counts. Sequencing used immunoSEQ multiplex PCR; TCRdb keeps in-frame clones, though not all of them. That table is the source of V, J and clone size, and D and trimming were worked out from the DNA. The sample has approximately 81,000 clones, roughly 82% seen once. V was pared by 6 bases and J by 4 bases, with 8 bases of the junction left unmatched. CDR1 is SGHTA, CDR2 FQGNSA, per germline. The length of the CDR3 is 14 residues. Material for sequencing was peripheral blood. The clonotype originates from a human donor in a cohort sampled during active COVID-19. The rearrangement uses TRBV7-2 and TRBJ1-1, with 7 positions matching TRBD1. The CDR3 here is CASRKGGAGTEAFF. CDR3 in DNA: TGTGCCAGCAGAAAAGGGGGCGCCGGCACTGAAGCTTTCTTT.